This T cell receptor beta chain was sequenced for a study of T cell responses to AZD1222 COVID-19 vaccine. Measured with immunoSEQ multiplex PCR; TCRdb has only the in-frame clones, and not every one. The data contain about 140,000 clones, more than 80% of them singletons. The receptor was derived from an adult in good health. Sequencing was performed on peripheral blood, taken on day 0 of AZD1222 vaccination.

The DNA for the CDR3 is TGTGCCAGCAGTTACTTGGGGGGCGTTGGCTATGGCTACACCTTC. Translation: CASSYLGGVGYGYTF. V is TRBV6-5 and J is TRBJ1-2; possible D gene TRBD1, 6 bases. Germline assignment: CDR1 MNHEY and CDR2 SVGAGI. This CDR3 contains 15 residues. V gave up 1 base and J gave up 4 bases, with 13 bases separating them.